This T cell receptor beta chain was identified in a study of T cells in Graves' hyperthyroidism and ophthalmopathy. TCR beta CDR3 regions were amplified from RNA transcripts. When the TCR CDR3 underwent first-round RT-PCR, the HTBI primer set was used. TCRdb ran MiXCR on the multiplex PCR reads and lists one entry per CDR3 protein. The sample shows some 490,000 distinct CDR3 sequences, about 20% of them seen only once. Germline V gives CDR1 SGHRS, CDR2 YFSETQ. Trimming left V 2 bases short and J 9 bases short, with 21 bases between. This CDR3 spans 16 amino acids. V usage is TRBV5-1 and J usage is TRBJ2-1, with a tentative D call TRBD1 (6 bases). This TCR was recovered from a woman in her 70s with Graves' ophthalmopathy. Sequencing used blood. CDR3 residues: CASSFHPGPQGGEQFF. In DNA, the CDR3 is TGCGCCAGCAGCTTCCATCCGGGACCGCAAGGGGGTGAGCAGTTCTTC.